The sequence of this T cell receptor beta chain was determined in a study of Ad26.COV2.S vaccination and SARS-CoV-2 variants. Study in general: Dosing was one shot or two shots 56 days apart.

Comments on this clone: As yet, its antigen is unknown.

Study conclusions and caveats: Non-spike TCR breadth showed similarity between vaccine and placebo recipients. The TCR breadth and depth analyses may have produced an underestimate of total T cell responses.

The treatment here: roughly 19 received Ad26.COV2.S at low or high dose, single or two shots; roughly 5 received placebo; per-sample allocation not given. Sampling took place 63 days after the first vaccine or placebo injection. Some clones are missing from TCRdb's copy, which holds only in-frame ones; the method was immunoSEQ multiplex PCR. The repertoire has 510,000 or so clones, roughly 85% of them found once; the top ten carry about 13%. There are 14 residues in the CDR3. The germline gives CDR1 SGHNT, CDR2 YYREEE (reference sequence). V was trimmed by 4 bases and J by 6 bases, leaving 15 bases between them.

The specimen was peripheral blood, collected in a trial of Ad26.COV2.S vaccine versus placebo. This clonotype was obtained from a person between 18 and 59 years old who received the Ad26.COV2.S COVID-19 vaccine or a placebo. V and J are TRBV5-4 and TRBJ2-3; D assignment may be TRBD1 or TRBD2 (5 bases each). The CDR3 DNA reads as TGTGCCAGCAGCCCCATGGAAGGGGAGGATACGCAGTATTTT. This gives the protein CASSPMEGEDTQYF.